Listed here is a single T cell receptor (beta chain). Its antigen is unknown. Base qualities are not at hand, and no much larger clone is one base apart. These data come from a study of vaccination effects on CD4 cells after COVID-19 (dated by TCRdb to the early 2020s). Regarding the research as a whole: Two doses of either the BNT162b2 or the mRNA-1273 mRNA SARS-CoV-2 vaccine were administered to participants. In both COVID-19 convalescent patients and infection-naive vaccine recipients, the study compared SARS-CoV-2 spike-specific CD4+ TCR repertoires from before mRNA vaccination with those from after it. The full study included around ten COVID-19 convalescent patients and a handful of SARS-CoV-2-naive healthy vaccine recipients. Cultures from other donors in the study were sequenced with the Oncomine TCR Beta short-read assay on an Illumina iSeq 100. Overall study outcomes, separate from this receptor: The study was limited by a small number of convalescent patients, and early post-infection timepoints were lacking. In healthy vaccine recipients, vaccine-induced clones were almost all SARS-CoV-2 mono-reactive, with only 1 of 255 cross-reactive with common cold coronaviruses. Marked clonal contraction was observed in both infection-induced and vaccine-induced clones at late post-vaccination timepoints, consistent with waning T cell responses.

Taken from cysteine to phenylalanine, the CDR3 has 18 residues. This entry keeps only the CDR3 DNA: 54 bases, framed from base 1. The germline ends are 14 bases apart after V is trimmed by 0 bases and J by 0 bases. CDR1 and CDR2, per the germline V gene, are MGHRA and YSYEKL. Library creation used the immunoSEQ multiplex PCR assay. DNA from the cultured and isolated CD4+ T cells underwent TCR beta CDR3 sequencing. The authors' analysis ran thus. The analysis removed non-productive TCR sequences, trimmed reads to the CDR3 region, and retained only CDR3s that were 7 or more amino acids long. The MANAFEST web app was used to pick out antigen-specific clonotypes by comparing their expansion in peptide wells with that in reference cultures. Positive clones required FDR<0.05 expansion versus reference and all other wells, odds ratio above 5, and frequency above 0.1% in two replicate wells. Clonotypes significantly expanded in SARS-CoV-2 spike wells and in at least one common cold coronavirus spike condition were defined as cross-reactive. CDR3 similarity was assessed by Levenshtein distance with the stringdist R package, and unrooted trees were built with ape in R 3.6.1. In TCRdb, the immuneACCESS table is reduced to in-frame sequences with V and J assigned. These tables do not hold every clone; where another copy was compared, an unresolved V gene accounts for under half, and the others remain unexplained. That table gives V, J and clone size, and the DNA gave D and trimming. Within this sample are 20,000 to 25,000 clones, with less than 80% of them counted one time only. The biggest ten clones account for around 3.5% of the sample.

In the ViraFEST assay, PBMC were stimulated with viral peptide pools, and TCR sequencing was then used to find antigen-specific CD4+ T cell clonotypes based on their expansion. After approximately 11 days of culture, CD4+ T cells were isolated with the EasySep CD4+ T cell isolation kit. Negative nucleocapsid antibody results before and after vaccination confirmed that the healthy vaccine recipients had no prior SARS-CoV-2 infection. Each well held roughly 2 million PBMC cultured in IMDM containing roughly 5% human AB serum, 10 IU/ml IL-2 and gentamicin, along with around 9.1 ug/ml peptides. On days 3 and 7, half of the culture medium was replaced with fresh IL-2-containing medium. Unless otherwise noted, each peptide stimulation condition was cultured in triplicate wells. Using Ficoll-Paque Plus gradient centrifugation, PBMC were separated from whole blood and then either used fresh or cryopreserved at -140C. The spike proteins of SARS-CoV-2 and of the common cold coronaviruses HCoV-NL63, HCoV-OC43 and HCoV-229E were spanned by overlapping peptide pools. The QIAamp micro DNA kit was used to extract genomic DNA from the cultured CD4+ T cells.

The chain couples TRBV4-1 to TRBJ1-4; confidence is insufficient to name the D gene. The sequenced sample was CD4+ T cells from PBMCs cultured with SARS-CoV-2 spike peptides, obtained before COVID-19 vaccination. Read against the paper, the sample's cell subset or site label means: SARS-CoV-2 spike overlapping peptide pool stimulation. This sequence originates from a human donor who received a COVID-19 vaccine. The DNA sequence is given as TGCGCCAGCAGCCAAGATCCTACAGACGGCGCAACTAATGAAAAACTGTTTTTT. This encodes CASSQDPTDGATNEKLFF.